The entry that follows covers one TCR beta chain sequence. Its target is unknown. Data came from immunoSEQ multiplex PCR; TCRdb stores just in-frame clones and leaves some out. This sample yields roughly 100,000 clones, of which about 93% are seen a single time; 0.32% belongs to the top ten. This sample was included in a study of siplizumab effects on memory and regulatory T cells. Notes on the study in general: Of the proliferating CD4+ or CD8+ clones, roughly 75-96% lacked a naive or memory phenotype that could be assigned. Mean Treg-derived proportions of mappable alloreactive CD4+ clones were less than 75% for siplizumab and roughly 27% for controls. In the presence of siplizumab, alloreactive sequences traceable to unstimulated CD4+ memory cells were significantly reduced.

This sequence was found in a human donor in good health. Sequencing was performed on CD4+ T cells sorted from blood.

Here the CDR3 DNA reads TGTGCCAGCAGCGTAGACCCTCCAGGACAGGGGGCTGGCGGGGAGCTGTTTTTT. This gives the protein CASSVDPPGQGAGGELFF. The gene calls are TRBV9 and TRBJ2-2, with 11 bases lining up with TRBD1. The germline V gene encodes CDR1 SGDLS and CDR2 YYNGEE. This CDR3 comprises 18 residues. The ends lost 0 bases at V and 7 bases at J; junction bases unmatched: 11.